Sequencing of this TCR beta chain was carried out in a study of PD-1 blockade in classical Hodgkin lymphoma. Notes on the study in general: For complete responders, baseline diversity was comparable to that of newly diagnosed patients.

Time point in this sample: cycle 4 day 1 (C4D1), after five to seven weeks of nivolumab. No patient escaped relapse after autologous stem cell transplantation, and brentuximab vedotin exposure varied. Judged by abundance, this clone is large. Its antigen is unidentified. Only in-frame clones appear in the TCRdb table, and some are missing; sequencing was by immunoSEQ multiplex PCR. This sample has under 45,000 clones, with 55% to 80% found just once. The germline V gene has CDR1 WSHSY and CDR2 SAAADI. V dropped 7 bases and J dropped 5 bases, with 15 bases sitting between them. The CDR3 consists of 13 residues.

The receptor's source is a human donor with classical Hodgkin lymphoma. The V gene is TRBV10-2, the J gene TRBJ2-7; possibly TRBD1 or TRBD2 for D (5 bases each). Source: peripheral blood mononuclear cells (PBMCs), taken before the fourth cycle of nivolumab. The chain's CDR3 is CASNRGRDHEQYF. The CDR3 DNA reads TGCGCCAGCAATAGGGGCAGGGACCACGAGCAGTACTTC.